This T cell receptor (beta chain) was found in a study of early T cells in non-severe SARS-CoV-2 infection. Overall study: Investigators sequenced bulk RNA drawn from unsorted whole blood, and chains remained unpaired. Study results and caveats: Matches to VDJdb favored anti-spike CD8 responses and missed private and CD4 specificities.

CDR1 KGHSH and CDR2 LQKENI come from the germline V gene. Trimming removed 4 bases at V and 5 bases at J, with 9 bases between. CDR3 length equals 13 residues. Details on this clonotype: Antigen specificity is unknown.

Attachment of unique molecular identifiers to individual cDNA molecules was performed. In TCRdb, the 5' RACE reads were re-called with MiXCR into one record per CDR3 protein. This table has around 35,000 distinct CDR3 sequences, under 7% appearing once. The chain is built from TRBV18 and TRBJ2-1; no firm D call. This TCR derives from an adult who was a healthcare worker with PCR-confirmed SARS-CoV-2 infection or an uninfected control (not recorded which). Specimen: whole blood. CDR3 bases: TGTGCCAGCTCACAGGGTCCGGACAATGAGCAGTTCTTC. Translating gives CASSQGPDNEQFF.